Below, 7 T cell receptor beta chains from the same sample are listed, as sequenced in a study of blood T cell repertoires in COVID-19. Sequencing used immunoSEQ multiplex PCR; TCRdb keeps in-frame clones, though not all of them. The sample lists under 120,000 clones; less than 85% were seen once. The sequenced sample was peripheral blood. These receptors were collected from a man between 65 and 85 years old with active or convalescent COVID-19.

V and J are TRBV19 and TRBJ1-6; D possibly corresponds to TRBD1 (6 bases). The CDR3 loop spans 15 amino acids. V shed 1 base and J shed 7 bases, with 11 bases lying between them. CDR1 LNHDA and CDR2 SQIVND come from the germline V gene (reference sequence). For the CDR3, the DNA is TGTGCCAGTAGTATAGCCCCAGGGGTGAATTCACCCCTCCACTTT. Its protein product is CASSIAPGVNSPLHF.

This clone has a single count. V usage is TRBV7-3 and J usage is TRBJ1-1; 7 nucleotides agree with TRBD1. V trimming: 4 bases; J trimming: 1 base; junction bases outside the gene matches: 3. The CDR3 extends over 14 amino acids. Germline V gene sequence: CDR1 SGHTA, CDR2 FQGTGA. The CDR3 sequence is CASSSGQQNTEAFF. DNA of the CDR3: TGTGCCAGCAGCTCGGGACAGCAGAACACTGAAGCTTTCTTT.

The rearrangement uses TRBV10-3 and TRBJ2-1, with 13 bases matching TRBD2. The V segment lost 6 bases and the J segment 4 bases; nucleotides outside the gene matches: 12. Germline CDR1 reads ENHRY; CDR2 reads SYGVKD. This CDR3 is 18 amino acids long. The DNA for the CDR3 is TGTGCCATCAGCCAAACTAGCGGGGGGGCCCAGATTTACAATGAGCAGTTCTTC. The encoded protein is CAISQTSGGAQIYNEQFF.

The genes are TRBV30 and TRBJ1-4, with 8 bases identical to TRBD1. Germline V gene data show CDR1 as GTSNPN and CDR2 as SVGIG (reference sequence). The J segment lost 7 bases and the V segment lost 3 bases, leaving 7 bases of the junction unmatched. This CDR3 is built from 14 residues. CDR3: CAWRNRGGSEKLFF. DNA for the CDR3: TGTGCCTGGAGGAACAGGGGGGGGAGTGAAAAACTGTTTTTT. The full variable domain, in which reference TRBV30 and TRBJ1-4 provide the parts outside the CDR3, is SQTIHQWPATLVQPVGSPLSLECTVEGTSNPNLYWYRQAAGRGLQLLFYSVGIGQISSEVPQNLSASRPQDRQFILSSKKLLLSDSGFYLCAWRNRGGSEKLFFGSGTQLSVL.

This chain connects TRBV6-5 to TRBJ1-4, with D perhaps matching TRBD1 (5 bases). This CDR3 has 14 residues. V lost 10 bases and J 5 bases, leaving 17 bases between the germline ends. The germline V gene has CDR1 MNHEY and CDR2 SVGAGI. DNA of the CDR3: TGTGCCACCCGTCGTGGACAAATAAATGAAAAACTGTTTTTT. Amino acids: CATRRGQINEKLFF.

The DNA for the CDR3 is TGTGCCAGCAGCCAAGGCGGGGGGGCTGACAATGAGCAGTTCTTC. Encoded protein: CASSQGGGADNEQFF. The chain joins TRBV4-2 to TRBJ2-1, with 9 bases matching TRBD2. Germline values: CDR1 LGHNA, CDR2 YNFKEQ. CDR3 length: 15 amino acids. The junction had 3 bases not matched to a gene; V was cut back by 1 base and J by 5 bases.

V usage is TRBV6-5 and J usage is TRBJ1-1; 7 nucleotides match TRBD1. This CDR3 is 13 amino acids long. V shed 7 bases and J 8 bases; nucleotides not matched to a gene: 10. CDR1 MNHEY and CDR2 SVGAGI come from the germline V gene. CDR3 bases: TGTGCCAGCACCGCCGAGACAGGGATGGAAGCTTTCTTT. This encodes CASTAETGMEAFF.